Listed below are T cell receptor beta chains from one sample, sequenced in a study of response to subunit inactivated influenza vaccine. TCRdb reprocessed the RT-PCR reads via MiXCR and lists one record per CDR3 protein. Of 650,000 to 800,000 distinct CDR3 sequences detected, roughly 14% appear once; the ten largest clones hold less than 7%. The sequenced sample was PBMCs from blood, obtained approximately 15 days before vaccination. The receptors derive from a man between 50 and 59 years old who received an inactivated influenza vaccine. Each CDR3 is given with its conserved first and last residue. Each record gives: D gene, CDR3 length, V gene, J gene, clone size, CDR3 protein, CDR3 DNA. A D gene is named only where the DNA matches it firmly. Clone sizes are given selectively: once, few, many, or a class where the clone is expanded.

TRBD1	15	TRBV7-9	TRBJ2-3	NA	CASSGRQGNTDTQYF	TGTGCCAGCAGCGGTCGACAGGGGAACACAGATACGCAGTATTTT
TRBD2	14	TRBV6-2/TRBV6-3	TRBJ2-1	NA	CASSTGTSGHKQFF	TGTGCCAGCAGTACTGGGACTAGCGGACATAAGCAGTTCTTC
NA	15	TRBV7-2	TRBJ2-1	once	CASSFQLGAYNEQFF	TGTGCCAGCAGCTTCCAATTAGGGGCGTACAATGAGCAGTTCTTC
NA	15	TRBV7-6	TRBJ2-1	NA	CASSEIPSASGEQFF	TGTGCCAGCAGCGAAATCCCGTCAGCCTCCGGTGAGCAGTTCTTC
NA	12	TRBV20-1	TRBJ2-1	NA	CSARLGGDEQFF	TGCAGTGCCAGACTTGGCGGCGATGAGCAGTTCTTC
NA	15	TRBV7-9	TRBJ2-2	NA	CASSSTGRNTGELFF	TGTGCCAGCAGCTCTACCGGGAGAAACACCGGGGAGCTGTTTTTT
NA	15	TRBV7-2	TRBJ2-1	many	CASSPARDNYNEQFF	TGTGCCAGCAGCCCCGCCCGCGACAACTACAATGAGCAGTTCTTC
TRBD2	15	TRBV20-1	TRBJ2-2	NA	CSASRGGPNTGELFF	TGCAGTGCGTCCCGCGGGGGGCCGAACACCGGGGAGCTGTTTTTT
TRBD1	15	TRBV20-1	TRBJ2-5	many	CSRKGGQGPQETQYF	TGCAGTAGAAAGGGGGGACAGGGGCCCCAAGAGACCCAGTACTTC
NA	15	TRBV4-3	TRBJ2-7	NA	CASSQDRGQVYEQYF	TGCGCCAGCAGCCAAGATCGAGGGCAGGTCTACGAGCAGTACTTC
NA	15	TRBV29-1	TRBJ1-2	few	CSVSSWGAFDYGYTF	TGCAGCGTTAGTTCGTGGGGGGCTTTCGATTATGGCTACACCTTC
NA	15	TRBV11-3	TRBJ1-1	few	CASSLVAALNTEAFF	TGTGCCAGCAGCTTAGTGGCTGCTCTGAACACTGAAGCTTTCTTT
NA	14	TRBV5-6	TRBJ1-2	few	CASSLDGGALGYTF	TGTGCCAGCAGCTTGGATGGGGGGGCGCTTGGCTACACCTTC
TRBD1	17	TRBV4-1	TRBJ2-1	many	CASSRTPGQGVYNEQFF	TGCGCCAGCAGTCGAACTCCGGGACAGGGAGTATACAATGAGCAGTTCTTC